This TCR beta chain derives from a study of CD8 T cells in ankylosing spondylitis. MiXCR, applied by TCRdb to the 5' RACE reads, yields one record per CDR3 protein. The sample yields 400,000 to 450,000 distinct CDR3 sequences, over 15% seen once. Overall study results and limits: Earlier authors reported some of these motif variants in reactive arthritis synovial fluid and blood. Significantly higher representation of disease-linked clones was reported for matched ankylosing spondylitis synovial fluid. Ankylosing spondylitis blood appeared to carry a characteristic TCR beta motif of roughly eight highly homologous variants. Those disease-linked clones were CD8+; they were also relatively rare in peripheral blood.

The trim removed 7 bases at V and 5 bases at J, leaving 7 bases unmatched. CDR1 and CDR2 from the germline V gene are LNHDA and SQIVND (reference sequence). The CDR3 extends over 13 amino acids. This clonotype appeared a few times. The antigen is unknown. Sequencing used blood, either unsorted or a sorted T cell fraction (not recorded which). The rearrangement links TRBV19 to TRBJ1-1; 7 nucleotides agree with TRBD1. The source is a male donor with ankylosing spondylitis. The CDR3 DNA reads TGTGCCAGTAACAGGGGAAGGTGGACTGAAGCTTTCTTT. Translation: CASNRGRWTEAFF.